A single sample gave rise to the 20 T cell receptor beta chains below, sequenced in a study of CD4 T cells in relation to SARS-CoV-2 and coronaviruses. These receptors lack a known antigen. The protocol was immunoSEQ multiplex PCR, while the TCRdb copy is restricted to in-frame clones and leaves out a portion. The sample yields approximately 20,000 clones, 60% to 80% seen once. CD4+ T cells from unexposed donors were obtained before the COVID-19 pandemic (2011-2018). The cells were cultured for roughly 11 days before CD4+ T cells were isolated. Input material: CD4+ T cells from PBMCs, cultured in vitro. The receptors stem from a human donor in good health.

The rearrangement links TRBV4-3 to TRBJ2-1, with 13 bases aligning to TRBD2. The CDR3 sequence is 18 residues long. Germline V gene data show CDR1 as LGHNA and CDR2 as YSLEER. Losses at the gene ends were 3 bases for V and 6 bases for J; bases not matched to a gene: 11. In nucleotides, the CDR3 is TGCGCCAGCAGCCAGGAAGTCCTCACTAGCGGGAGGGCCAATGAGCAGTTCTTC. This encodes CASSQEVLTSGRANEQFF.

This clone was seen a few times. This chain links TRBV23-1 with TRBJ1-2; D is unclear. TRBV23-1 is labeled an ORF, and its function is uncertain. The CDR3 totals 12 residues. Trimming took off 7 bases at V and 4 bases at J, with 10 bases between the two ends. In DNA, the CDR3 is TGCGCCAGCACGCCGGGGTTCTATGGCTACACCTTC. This encodes CASTPGFYGYTF.

The chain uses TRBV7-9 and TRBJ1-6, with D possibly matching TRBD1 (5 bases). The CDR3 runs to 18 residues. Trimming removed 5 bases from V and 0 bases from J, with 17 bases in between. Germline V gene sequence: CDR1 SEHNR, CDR2 FQNEAQ (reference sequence). The CDR3 DNA is TGTGCCAGCAGCACCCCCCCCGGGGCTAGCTCCTATAATTCACCCCTCCACTTT. Its translation: CASSTPPGASSYNSPLHF. The variable domain in full, completed from reference TRBV7-9 and TRBJ1-6, reads DTGVSQNPRHKITKRGQNVTFRCDPISEHNRLYWYRQTLGQGPEFLTYFQNEAQLEKSRLLSDRFSAERPKGSFSTLEIQRTEQGDSAMYLCASSTPPGASSYNSPLHFGNGTRLTVT.

This clone was counted once. The V and J genes are TRBV10-3 and TRBJ2-7, with 7 bases identical to TRBD2. The V gene's germline CDR1 is ENHRY and CDR2 SYGVKD. This CDR3 has 14 residues. Losses at the gene ends were 0 bases for V and 7 bases for J; bases not matched to a gene: 6. CDR3 nucleotide sequence: TGTGCCATCAGTGAGTCTATTGGGGAGGGGGAGCAGTACTTC. This gives the protein CAISESIGEGEQYF.

The rearrangement links TRBV2 to TRBJ2-5; 9 bases align to TRBD2. There are 13 residues in the CDR3. Germline lookup yields CDR1 SNHLY and CDR2 FYNNEI. V shed 9 bases and J 5 bases; nucleotides not matched to a gene: 7. The CDR3 region has the DNA TGTGCCAGTTTGGCGGGGGGGAAGGAGACCCAGTACTTC. Its translation is CASLAGGKETQYF.

The chain links TRBV4-3 to TRBJ1-3; TRBD1 matches at 7 bases. The CDR3 length is 17 residues. CDR1 and CDR2 (germline): LGHNA, YSLEER. With V trimmed by 4 bases and J by 0 bases, 9 bases remained unmatched. The CDR3 nucleotides read TGCGCCAGCAGCCGTGACAGGGCTGGGGTCTCTGGAAACACCATATATTTT. This sequence encodes CASSRDRAGVSGNTIYF.

The chain recombines TRBV2 with TRBJ2-3, with 15 bases aligning to TRBD2. With 5 bases clipped from V and 1 base from J, the junction kept 7 bases outside the gene matches. The CDR3 has 18 residues. Looked up from germline, CDR1 is SNHLY and CDR2 is FYNNEI. CDR3 bases: TGTGCCAGCAGTATCTGGACTAGCGGGGGGGCTGGCACAGATACGCAGTATTTT. This encodes CASSIWTSGGAGTDTQYF.

This chain uses TRBV13 with TRBJ1-3; D is undetermined. This CDR3 is built from 12 residues. CDR1 is PRHDT, CDR2 FYEKMQ, per germline (reference sequence). V gave up 5 bases and J gave up 1 base, with 3 bases separating them. The chain's CDR3 is CASSRSGNTIYF. CDR3 bases: TGTGCCAGCAGCCGGTCTGGAAACACCATATATTTT. Combining the CDR3 with reference TRBV13 and TRBJ1-3 gives the whole variable domain AAGVIQSPRHLIKEKRETATLKCYPIPRHDTVYWYQQGPGQDPQFLISFYEKMQSDKGSIPDRFSAQQFSDYHSELNMSSLELGDSALYFCASSRSGNTIYFGEGSWLTVV.

This rearrangement joins TRBV10-2 to TRBJ2-5; 7 bases line up with TRBD1. The CDR3 loop spans 12 amino acids. CDR1 and CDR2 (germline): WSHSY, SAAADI. With 5 bases clipped from V and 10 bases from J, the junction kept 7 bases outside the gene matches. This chain's CDR3 is CASSRGPGGQYF. Here the CDR3 DNA reads TGCGCCAGCAGTAGGGGGCCCGGTGGCCAGTACTTC.

This rearrangement joins TRBV6-5 to TRBJ2-3; D is undetermined. The germline gives CDR1 MNHEY, CDR2 SVGAGI. V shed 7 bases and J shed 6 bases, with 8 bases lying between them. The CDR3 runs 11 residues. The CDR3 reads CASIALDTQYF. The CDR3 DNA is TGTGCCAGCATAGCCTTGGATACGCAGTATTTT.

The chain uses TRBV29-1 and TRBJ2-3; D remains unclear. V was trimmed by 5 bases and J by 6 bases, leaving 12 bases between them. CDR1 SQVTM and CDR2 ANQGSEA come from the germline V gene. The CDR3 spans 12 residues. CDR3 DNA: TGCAGCGTTCTCCTACTTCTGGATACGCAGTATTTT. Amino acid sequence: CSVLLLLDTQYF.

The chain carries TRBV30 and TRBJ1-2; 9 nucleotides line up with TRBD1. Germline V CDR1 and CDR2: GTSNPN, SVGIG (reference sequence). The ends lost 0 bases at V and 8 bases at J; junction bases unmatched: 10. This CDR3 is 15 amino acids long. The CDR3 sequence: CAWSVDSTGGGGYTF. For the CDR3, the DNA is TGTGCCTGGAGTGTAGACAGCACAGGGGGCGGCGGCTACACCTTC.

This sequence joins TRBV4-1 and TRBJ1-2; TRBD1 matches at 7 bases. The CDR3 totals 15 residues. J lost 0 bases, V lost 3 bases, and 4 bases had no gene match. From germline, CDR1 is MGHRA and CDR2 YSYEKL. CDR3 sequence: CASSHPTGPNYGYTF. The CDR3 DNA reads TGCGCCAGCAGCCATCCGACAGGGCCTAACTATGGCTACACCTTC.

This clone was picked up one time. V gene TRBV3-1 (or the pseudogene TRBV3-2) combines with J gene TRBJ2-5; D unresolved. This CDR3 region has 12 residues. The V gene's germline CDR1 is LGHDT and CDR2 YNNKEL (reference sequence). The ends were cut back, 3 bases at V and 5 bases at J, with 7 bases in the middle. The CDR3 DNA follows: TGTGCCAGCAGCCAGAGTGGGGAGACCCAGTACTTC. It translates to CASSQSGETQYF.

This clone was recorded a few times. The chain carries TRBV11-2 and TRBJ1-1; D is undetermined. CDR3 length: 12 amino acids. Trimming cost V 7 bases and J 10 bases, with 16 bases left between them. Germline values: CDR1 SGHAT, CDR2 FQNNGV. The CDR3 here is CASTPREGRAFF. CDR3 sequence (DNA): TGTGCCAGCACACCCCGGGAGGGCCGAGCTTTCTTT.

The chain uses TRBV4-3 and TRBJ1-1; 9 positions match TRBD1. The trim removed 4 bases at V and 8 bases at J, leaving 14 bases unmatched. CDR3 length: 16 residues. Germline CDR1 and CDR2: LGHNA and YSLEER. CDR3 sequence reads: CASSRTRPNRGREAFF. The CDR3 DNA reads TGCGCCAGCAGCCGCACCAGACCCAACAGGGGGCGGGAAGCTTTCTTT.

The CDR3 coding sequence is TGTGCCAGCAGCTTATCCAGCGGGAGGGCCCTCGGGGAGCAGTACTTC. It yields the protein CASSLSSGRALGEQYF. The chain links TRBV7-2 to TRBJ2-7; 10 bases are a match to TRBD2. CDR1 SGHTA and CDR2 FQGNSA come from the germline V gene. Trimming took 2 bases from V and 7 from J; bases not matched to a gene: 11. The CDR3 has 16 residues. Looking up the rest from reference TRBV7-2 and TRBJ2-7 gives the full variable domain: GAGVSQSPSNKVTEKGKDVELRCDPISGHTALYWYRQSLGQGLEFLIYFQGNSAPDKSGLPSDRFSAERTGGSVSTLTIQRTQQEDSAVYLCASSLSSGRALGEQYFGPGTRLTVT.

The J gene is TRBJ2-7, the V gene TRBV19, with a weak D call TRBD1 (5 bases). The CDR3 loop spans 14 amino acids. Between the trimmed V and J ends, which lost 4 bases and 6 bases, there was a span of 16 bases. The germline CDR1 and CDR2 sequences are LNHDA and SQIVND (reference sequence). This CDR3 reads CASSRVGRAAEQYF. The CDR3, as DNA: TGTGCCAGTAGTAGGGTGGGCAGGGCGGCCGAGCAGTACTTC.

The rearrangement links TRBV3-1 (or the pseudogene TRBV3-2) to TRBJ2-5; maybe TRBD2 (5 bases). CDR3 length: 15 amino acids. V was pared by 5 bases and J by 5 bases, with 18 bases between. CDR1 and CDR2 from the germline V gene are LGHDT and YNNKEL (reference sequence). CDR3: CASSSVGGPRETQYF. In DNA, the CDR3 is TGTGCCAGCAGCTCCGTGGGCGGGCCCAGGGAGACCCAGTACTTC.

J is TRBJ2-2 and V is TRBV28; TRBD1 matches at 7 bases. This CDR3 contains 14 residues. With V trimmed by 10 bases and J by 1 base, 6 bases remained unmatched. Germline loops: CDR1 MDHEN, CDR2 SYDVKM. CDR3 loop: CATGYRGNTGELFF. CDR3 coding DNA: TGTGCCACAGGATACAGGGGGAACACCGGGGAGCTGTTTTTT.